Below are 2 T cell receptor beta chains sequenced from a single sample in a study of T-cell memory formation after mild COVID-19. TCRdb re-called the 5' RACE reads with MiXCR, one entry per CDR3 protein. The repertoire holds roughly 560,000 distinct CDR3 sequences, with 20% as singletons. The specimen sequenced was PBMCs or a T cell subset sorted from them (not recorded which). The receptors were sampled from an adult woman who had mild COVID-19 (a few samples of this study predate the infection). Cell type and time point are not known.

The chain links TRBV18 to TRBJ2-1; 10 bases align to TRBD2. V lost 1 base, J lost 9 bases, and 6 bases stayed unmatched. The CDR3 has 15 amino acids. Germline lookup yields CDR1 KGHSH and CDR2 LQKENI. The CDR3 protein is CASSPLAGGSGEQFF. The CDR3 DNA reads TGTGCCAGCTCACCACTAGCGGGGGGCTCTGGTGAGCAGTTCTTC.

The rearrangement links TRBV20-1 to TRBJ1-1, with D perhaps TRBD1 (5 bases). V was clipped by 6 bases and J by 8 bases, with 19 bases between them. The CDR3 extends over 13 amino acids. The V gene's germline CDR1 is DFQATT and CDR2 SNEGSKA (reference sequence). CDR3 sequence (DNA): TGCAGTGCCCCCGGAGGGGAGAGATCAGAAGCTTTCTTT. Protein: CSAPGGERSEAFF.